The rows below give T cell receptor beta chains drawn from one sample of a study of shared clonotypes between healthy human individuals. Clones were sequenced by immunoSEQ multiplex PCR, and TCRdb holds only the in-frame ones, with some missing. The data contain some 500,000 clones, approximately 94% of them singletons. Material: naive CD4+ T cells sorted from blood. The source is a woman aged 25 to 39 in good health. Each CDR3 is given with its conserved first and last residue. A D gene is named only where the DNA matches it firmly. Size values are once, few and many counts, or a class for expanded clones, and some rows have none.

d_gene,abundance,j_gene,v_gene,CDR3aa,CDR3nt
TRBD2,NA,TRBJ2-3,TRBV10-1,CASSEQPGLAGSDTQYF,TGCGCCAGCAGTGAGCAACCGGGACTAGCGGGATCAGATACGCAGTATTTT
NA,once,TRBJ1-1,TRBV5-1,CASSPAGKGTEAFF,TGCGCCAGCAGCCCGGCAGGGAAGGGAACTGAAGCTTTCTTT
NA,NA,TRBJ2-7,TRBV30,CAWSVLGALEQYF,TGTGCCTGGAGTGTACTTGGGGCGCTCGAGCAGTACTTC
NA,NA,TRBJ2-7,TRBV11-1,CASSFGATLGYEQYF,TGTGCCAGCAGCTTCGGGGCCACTCTAGGTTACGAGCAGTACTTC
NA,NA,TRBJ1-3,TRBV7-9,CASSLARRETGNTIYF,TGTGCCAGCAGCTTAGCGCGTAGGGAAACTGGAAACACCATATATTTT
TRBD1,NA,TRBJ2-5,TRBV19,CASSPGQGKETQYF,TGTGCCAGTAGCCCGGGACAGGGGAAAGAGACCCAGTACTTC
TRBD2,NA,TRBJ2-3,TRBV29-1,CSVVAGRIDTQYF,TGCAGCGTAGTAGCGGGTCGTATAGATACGCAGTATTTT
NA,NA,TRBJ2-7,TRBV5-4,CASSHSTYPPYEQYF,TGTGCCAGCAGCCACTCCACCTACCCTCCTTACGAGCAGTACTTC
TRBD1,NA,TRBJ2-7,TRBV18,CASSPNLGDRAYEQYF,TGTGCCAGCTCACCTAATCTAGGGGACAGGGCCTACGAGCAGTACTTC
NA,NA,TRBJ1-4,TRBV2,CASSKLQVPNEKLFF,TGTGCCAGCAGTAAACTACAGGTTCCTAATGAAAAACTGTTTTTT
NA,NA,TRBJ1-1,TRBV11-2,CATAGFSARTEAFF,TGTGCGACTGCGGGCTTTTCGGCTCGCACTGAAGCTTTCTTT
TRBD1,few,TRBJ1-2,TRBV18,CASSPDRGPGYTF,TGTGCCAGCTCACCGGACAGGGGACCTGGCTACACCTTC
TRBD1,NA,TRBJ1-2,TRBV13,CASSLGRGPQDYGYTF,TGTGCCAGCAGCTTAGGAAGGGGGCCTCAGGACTATGGCTACACCTTC
NA,few,TRBJ1-1,TRBV18,CASSPTPTPNTEAFF,TGTGCCAGCTCACCAACCCCCACCCCAAACACTGAAGCTTTCTTT
NA,NA,TRBJ2-1,TRBV9,CASSVASSNNEQFF,TGTGCCAGCAGCGTAGCTTCCTCTAACAATGAGCAGTTCTTC
NA,once,TRBJ2-7,TRBV2,CASSEDRGWDEQYF,TGTGCCAGCAGTGAAGATAGGGGGTGGGACGAGCAGTACTTC
NA,NA,TRBJ2-5,TRBV2,CASSREQGETQYF,TGTGCCAGCAGTAGAGAGCAGGGGGAGACCCAGTACTTC
NA,NA,TRBJ1-5,TRBV9,CASSAFDGLNQPQHF,TGTGCCAGCAGCGCGTTCGACGGCCTCAATCAGCCCCAGCATTTT
NA,NA,TRBJ1-6,TRBV6-6,CAISADNWPYNSPLHF,TGTGCCATCAGTGCCGACAATTGGCCCTATAATTCACCCCTCCACTTT
TRBD1,NA,TRBJ2-5,TRBV9,CASSARDSLKTQYF,TGTGCCAGCAGCGCCCGGGACAGTCTGAAGACCCAGTACTTC
NA,NA,TRBJ2-5,TRBV7-9,CASSPTGLRETQYF,TGTGCCAGCAGCCCTACAGGGCTTCGGGAGACCCAGTACTTC
TRBD1,once,TRBJ2-1,TRBV29-1,CSVVSPRGWNEQFF,TGCAGCGTTGTTTCGCCCAGGGGGTGGAATGAGCAGTTCTTC
NA,NA,TRBJ1-5,TRBV13,CASSFPSDRRLNQPQHF,TGTGCCAGCAGCTTTCCCTCAGACAGGCGGCTAAATCAGCCCCAGCATTTT
NA,NA,TRBJ1-3,TRBV18,CASSPVGGNSGNTIYF,TGTGCCAGCTCACCAGTAGGGGGGAACTCTGGAAACACCATATATTTT
TRBD1,NA,TRBJ2-3,TRBV12-5,CASAPGQGQSDTQYF,TGTGCTAGTGCCCCGGGACAGGGTCAGTCAGATACGCAGTATTTT
NA,NA,TRBJ2-7,TRBV10-1,CASSEFLASEQYF,TGCGCCAGCAGTGAGTTTTTGGCCTCCGAGCAGTACTTC
NA,NA,TRBJ2-1,TRBV30,CAWETVAGSEQFF,TGTGCCTGGGAGACCGTCGCGGGTTCTGAGCAGTTCTTC
NA,NA,TRBJ2-6,TRBV30,CAWSVGRISGANVLTF,TGTGCCTGGAGTGTAGGCCGGATCTCTGGGGCCAACGTCCTGACTTTC
TRBD1,NA,TRBJ1-2,TRBV30,CAWNTGVAGYTF,TGTGCCTGGAACACAGGGGTGGCGGGCTACACCTTC
NA,NA,TRBJ2-2,TRBV29-1,CSVLGGPDPDTGELFF,TGCAGCGTTCTTGGGGGGCCAGACCCGGACACCGGGGAGCTGTTTTTT
NA,NA,TRBJ1-5,TRBV25-1,CASSAGGAGSNQPQHF,TGTGCCAGCAGTGCCGGGGGGGCCGGTAGCAATCAGCCCCAGCATTTT
NA,NA,TRBJ1-2,TRBV7-8,CASSSSGGGYTF,TGTGCCAGCAGCTCCTCGGGGGGGGGCTACACCTTC
NA,NA,TRBJ2-3,TRBV12-5,CASGLYAKLGQGTPDTQYF,TGTGCTAGTGGTTTGTACGCTAAGTTGGGGCAGGGGACCCCAGATACGCAGTATTTT
NA,NA,TRBJ1-6,TRBV28,CASSSLQPSPLHF,TGTGCCAGCAGCTCCTTACAGCCCTCACCCCTCCACTTT
NA,NA,TRBJ2-1,TRBV5-4,CASSLDRAAYNEQFF,TGTGCCAGCAGCTTGGACCGGGCAGCTTACAATGAGCAGTTCTTC
NA,NA,TRBJ1-2,TRBV5-4,CASSLATNYGYTF,TGTGCCAGCAGCTTGGCAACTAACTATGGCTACACCTTC
TRBD1,NA,TRBJ1-5,TRBV4-1,CASSQMGQGVNNQPQHF,TGCGCCAGCAGCCAAATGGGACAGGGGGTAAACAATCAGCCCCAGCATTTT
NA,NA,TRBJ2-5,TRBV5-4,CASSLEAHREYF,TGTGCCAGCAGCTTGGAGGCCCACCGGGAGTACTTC
TRBD1,NA,TRBJ1-2,TRBV5-4,CASTSQGNYGYTF,TGTGCCAGCACCTCACAGGGGAACTATGGCTACACCTTC
TRBD1,once,TRBJ2-7,TRBV4-1,CASSQGGTGTYEQYF,TGCGCCAGCAGCCAAGGGGGGACAGGCACGTACGAGCAGTACTTC
NA,NA,TRBJ1-2,TRBV5-4,CASSSNRDIGGYTF,TGTGCCAGCAGCTCCAACAGGGACATTGGTGGCTACACCTTC
NA,NA,TRBJ1-1,TRBV7-3,CASSPAGGDRGTEAFF,TGTGCCAGCAGCCCGGCGGGCGGGGACCGGGGCACTGAAGCTTTCTTT
TRBD1,NA,TRBJ2-2,TRBV6-1,CASIWGRGSTGELFF,TGTGCCAGCATTTGGGGCAGGGGGTCCACCGGGGAGCTGTTTTTT
TRBD1,NA,TRBJ2-2,TRBV6-1,CASRQQGALAGELFF,TGTGCCAGCAGGCAACAGGGGGCTCTCGCCGGGGAGCTGTTTTTT